This T cell receptor beta chain came from a study of T-cell memory formation after mild COVID-19. CDR1 is KGHSH and CDR2 is LQKENI in the germline V gene. Trimming took 6 bases from V and 10 from J, leaving 12 bases between them. This CDR3 region has 11 residues. TCRdb reanalysed the 5' RACE reads using MiXCR and keeps one entry per CDR3 protein. This table has 500,000 to 650,000 distinct CDR3 sequences, about 20% appearing once. The chain is built from TRBV18 and TRBJ1-2, with TRBD1 as a possible D gene (5 bases). The TCR originated in an adult woman who had mild COVID-19 (a few samples of this study predate the infection). Cell type and time point are not known. Sequencing was performed on PBMCs or a T cell subset sorted from them (not recorded which). CDR3 sequence (DNA): TGTGCCAGCTCTCCTGAAGGGGACTACACCTTC. Protein: CASSPEGDYTF.